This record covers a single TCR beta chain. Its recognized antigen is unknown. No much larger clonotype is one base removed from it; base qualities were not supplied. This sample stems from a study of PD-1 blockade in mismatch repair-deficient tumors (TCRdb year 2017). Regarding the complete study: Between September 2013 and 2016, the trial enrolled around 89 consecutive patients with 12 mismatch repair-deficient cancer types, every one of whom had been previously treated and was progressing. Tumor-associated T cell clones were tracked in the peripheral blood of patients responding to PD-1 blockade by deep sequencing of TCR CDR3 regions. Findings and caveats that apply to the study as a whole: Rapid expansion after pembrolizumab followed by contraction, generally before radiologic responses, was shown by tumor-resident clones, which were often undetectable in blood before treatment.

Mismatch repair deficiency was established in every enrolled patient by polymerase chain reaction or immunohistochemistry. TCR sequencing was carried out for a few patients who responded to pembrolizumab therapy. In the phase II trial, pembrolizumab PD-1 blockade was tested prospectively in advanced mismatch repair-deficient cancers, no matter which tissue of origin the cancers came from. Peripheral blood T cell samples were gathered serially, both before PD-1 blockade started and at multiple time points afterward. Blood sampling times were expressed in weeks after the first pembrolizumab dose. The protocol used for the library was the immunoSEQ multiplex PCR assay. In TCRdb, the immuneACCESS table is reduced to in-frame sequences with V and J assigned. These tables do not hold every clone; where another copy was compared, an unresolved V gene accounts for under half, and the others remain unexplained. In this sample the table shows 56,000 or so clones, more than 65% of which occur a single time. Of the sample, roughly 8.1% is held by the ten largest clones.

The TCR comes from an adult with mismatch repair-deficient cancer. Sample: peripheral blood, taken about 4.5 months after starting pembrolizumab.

The CDR3 has the sequence CARGTAFSGANVLTF. The DNA sequence follows: TGTGCCAGGGGGACAGCCTTCTCTGGGGCCAACGTCCTGACTTTC. The chain uses TRBV2 and TRBJ2-6, and 7 bases in between align with TRBD1. The germline V gene yields SNHLY for CDR1 and FYNNEI for CDR2. Reading from cysteine to phenylalanine, the CDR3 counts 15 amino acids. The DNA shown is the 45-base CDR3, in frame from base 1. From V the trimming removes 9 bases and from J it removes 0 bases, while the gene matches leave 5 bases of the junction unaccounted for. Joined to the reference TRBV2 and TRBJ2-6 proteins, this CDR3 gives the full variable domain: EPEVTQTPSHQVTQMGQEVILRCVPISNHLYFYWYRQILGQKVEFLVSFYNNEISEKSEIFDDQFSVERPDGSNFTLKIRSTKLEDSAMYFCARGTAFSGANVLTFGAGSRLTVL.